These 10 T cell receptor beta chains came from one sample sequenced in a study of shared clonotypes between healthy human individuals. Naive CD8 cells comprised CD45RO-negative, CCR7-positively selected cells, excluding terminally differentiated effector memory CD45RA+ cells. Method: immunoSEQ multiplex PCR; TCRdb's copy keeps in-frame clones and lacks some. The sample includes just over 2,000,000 clones, around 96% of them seen just once. Sample: naive CD8+ T cells sorted from blood. The receptors come from a man aged 18 to 29 in good health.

The chain is built from TRBV4-3 and TRBJ2-7; D perhaps matches TRBD2 (5 bases). V lost 5 bases, J lost 3 bases, and 11 bases lay in between. The germline CDR1 and CDR2 sequences are LGHNA and YSLEER. The CDR3 loop spans 13 amino acids. The CDR3 region has the DNA TGCGCCAGCAGCGCCGCCCGGGGCTACGAGCAGTACTTC. Protein: CASSAARGYEQYF.

This chain links TRBV9 with TRBJ1-2; 8 bases are a match to TRBD1. The CDR3 covers 12 residues. V trimming: 4 bases; J trimming: 7 bases; junction bases outside the gene matches: 3. Per germline, CDR1 SGDLS and CDR2 YYNGEE. This CDR3 reads CASSPTGGGYTF. CDR3 bases: TGTGCCAGCAGCCCCACAGGGGGTGGCTACACCTTC.

The chain joins TRBV2 to TRBJ2-3; TRBD2 agrees at 7 bases. The V gene end was trimmed by 2 bases and the J gene end by 4 bases; junction bases not matched to a gene: 3. From germline, CDR1 is SNHLY and CDR2 FYNNEI. This CDR3 comprises 14 residues. CDR3 coding DNA: TGTGCCAGCAGTGAAAGGGAGGGATCAGATACGCAGTATTTT. This translates into CASSEREGSDTQYF.

The chain carries TRBV5-6 and TRBJ1-2; no clear D. The CDR3 totals 15 residues. Trimming took off 0 bases at V and 3 bases at J, with 12 bases between the two ends. CDR1 and CDR2 from the germline V gene are SGHDT and YYEEEE. The CDR3: CASSLGLRRDYGYTF. CDR3 DNA sequence: TGTGCCAGCAGCTTGGGCCTCAGGAGGGACTATGGCTACACCTTC. Full variable domain (rest looked up from reference TRBV5-6 and TRBJ1-2): DAGVTQSPTHLIKTRGQQVTLRCSPKSGHDTVSWYQQALGQGPQFIFQYYEEEERQRGNFPDRFSGHQFPNYSSELNVNALLLGDSALYLCASSLGLRRDYGYTFGSGTRLTVV.

With respect to this clone: The sample holds other DNA sequences that translate to the same CDR3. The chain uses TRBV11-2 and TRBJ2-1; D not certain. CDR1 and CDR2 from the germline V gene are SGHAT and FQNNGV. V lost 0 bases and J lost 7, with 7 bases in between. The CDR3 has 13 residues. The CDR3 bases are TGTGCCAGCAGCTTAGAGGGCCCAAATGAGCAGTTCTTC. This sequence encodes CASSLEGPNEQFF.

This chain joins TRBV27 and TRBJ1-1; 8 bases are shared with TRBD1. The germline V gene encodes CDR1 MNHEY and CDR2 SMNVEV (reference sequence). This CDR3 has 14 residues. Unmatched junction bases numbered 14, after V lost 6 bases and J lost 11 bases. The CDR3 is CASRRKEDRDDAFF. The CDR3 bases are TGTGCCAGCAGACGTAAAGAGGACAGGGATGATGCTTTCTTT.

V usage is TRBV7-9 and J usage is TRBJ2-3; 10 bases are a match to TRBD2. Germline loops: CDR1 SEHNR, CDR2 FQNEAQ (reference sequence). The junction had 4 bases not matched to a gene; V was cut back by 0 bases and J by 4 bases. The CDR3 consists of 16 residues. This CDR3 reads CASSLAPSGSSDTQYF. Written as DNA, the CDR3 is TGTGCCAGCAGCTTAGCACCTAGCGGGAGTTCAGATACGCAGTATTTT. The full variable domain, its missing parts supplied by reference TRBV7-9 and TRBJ2-3, is DTGVSQNPRHKITKRGQNVTFRCDPISEHNRLYWYRQTLGQGPEFLTYFQNEAQLEKSRLLSDRFSAERPKGSFSTLEIQRTEQGDSAMYLCASSLAPSGSSDTQYFGPGTRLTVL.

This chain connects TRBV19 to TRBJ2-7, with 8 positions matching TRBD1. CDR1 and CDR2 (germline): LNHDA, SQIVND (reference sequence). Trimming took 6 bases from V and 2 from J; bases not matched to a gene: 6. CDR3 length equals 14 residues. The chain's CDR3 is CASRLDRDTYEQYF. Here the CDR3 DNA reads TGTGCCAGTAGACTGGACAGGGATACCTACGAGCAGTACTTC. The full variable domain, with the rest looked up from reference TRBV19 and TRBJ2-7, is DGGITQSPKYLFRKEGQNVTLSCEQNLNHDAMYWYRQDPGQGLRLIYYSQIVNDFQKGDIAEGYSVSREKKESFPLTVTSAQKNPTAFYLCASRLDRDTYEQYFGPGTRLTVT.

This chain connects TRBV5-6 to TRBJ1-5; the D gene is possibly TRBD1 (5 bases). Trimming cost V 4 bases and J 0 bases, with 17 bases left between them. This CDR3 is 17 amino acids long. Germline loops: CDR1 SGHDT, CDR2 YYEEEE. The CDR3 coding sequence is TGTGCCAGCAGCCTTTACACGACAGAATATAGCAATCAGCCCCAGCATTTT. This sequence encodes CASSLYTTEYSNQPQHF.

This chain connects TRBV29-1 to TRBJ2-7; TRBD2 is a possible D gene (7 bases). V was trimmed by 5 bases and J by 6 bases, leaving 20 bases between them. The CDR3 is 14 residues long. The germline CDR1 and CDR2 sequences are SQVTM and ANQGSEA. CDR3: CSVLNLGGRGEQYF. In nucleotides, the CDR3 is TGCAGCGTTCTCAACCTCGGGGGGCGCGGCGAGCAGTACTTC.